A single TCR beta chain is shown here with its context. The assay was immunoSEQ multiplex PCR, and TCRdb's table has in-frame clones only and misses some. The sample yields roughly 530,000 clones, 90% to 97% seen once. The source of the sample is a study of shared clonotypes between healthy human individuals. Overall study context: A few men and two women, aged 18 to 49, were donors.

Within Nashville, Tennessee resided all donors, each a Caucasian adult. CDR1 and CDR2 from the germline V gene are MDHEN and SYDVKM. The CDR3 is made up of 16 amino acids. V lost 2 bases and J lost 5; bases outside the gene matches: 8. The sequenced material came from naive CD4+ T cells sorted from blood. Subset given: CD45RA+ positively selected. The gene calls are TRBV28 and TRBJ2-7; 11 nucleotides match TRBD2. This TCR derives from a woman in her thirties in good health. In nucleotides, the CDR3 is TGTGCCAGCAGTTTACCTAGCGGGAGGTCACTCAACGAGCAGTACTTC. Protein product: CASSLPSGRSLNEQYF.